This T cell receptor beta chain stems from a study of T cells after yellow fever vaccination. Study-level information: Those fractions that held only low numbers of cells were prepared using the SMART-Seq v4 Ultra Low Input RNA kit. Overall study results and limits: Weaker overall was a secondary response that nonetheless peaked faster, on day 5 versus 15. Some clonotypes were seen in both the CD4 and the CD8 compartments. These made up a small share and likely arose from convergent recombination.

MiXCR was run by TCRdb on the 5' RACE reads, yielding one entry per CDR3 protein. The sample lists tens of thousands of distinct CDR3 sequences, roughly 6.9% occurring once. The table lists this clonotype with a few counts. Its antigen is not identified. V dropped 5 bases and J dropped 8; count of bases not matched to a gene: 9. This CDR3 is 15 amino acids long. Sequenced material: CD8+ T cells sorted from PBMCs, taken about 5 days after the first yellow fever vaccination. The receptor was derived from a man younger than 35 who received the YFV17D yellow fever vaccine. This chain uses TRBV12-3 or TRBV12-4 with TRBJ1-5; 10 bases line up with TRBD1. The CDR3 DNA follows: TGTGCCAGCAGTCCGACAGGGGGCGATTGGGAGCCCCAGCATTTT. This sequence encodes CASSPTGGDWEPQHF.